This section outlines one T cell receptor delta chain sequence together with its context. Its target is unknown. Trimming removed 0 bases from V and 2 bases from J; junction bases left unmatched: 4. Germline-derived CDR1 and CDR2 are GEAIGNYY and EKD. The length of the CDR3 is 19 residues. The record originates from a study of Vδ1+ human thymocytes. The study, taken as a whole, reports: Unexpected Vdelta2 sequences could cause misinterpretation of bulk repertoire data. Donors shared many TRG clonotypes but few TRD clonotypes. Unlike peripheral blood Vdelta1+ controls, thymic delta-chain sequences included 20% to 25% Vdelta2 and few Vdelta3. Highly polyclonal TRG and TRD repertoires with Gaussian CDR3 length distributions appeared in thymus.

Thymocytes were sorted as CD3+ TCRVdelta1+ TCRVdelta2- after alphabeta T cell depletion. RNA was extracted from the cells and then reverse transcribed. Multiplex PCR used pooled V-gene forward primers and a constant-region reverse primer to amplify CDR3s. TCRdb called clones from the multiplex PCR reads again using CATT. Of tens of thousands of delta-chain clones in the sample, over 25% were seen once. The sample consisted of Vdelta1+ gamma-delta thymocytes from the thymus. Subset noted: FACS-sorted CD3+ TCRalphabeta- TCRVdelta1+ TCRVdelta2- thymocytes. The chain joins TRDV2 to TRDJ3; 12 bases fit TRDD3. The TCR was taken from a boy in the first two years of life who had congenital heart surgery. The CDR3: CACDTDWGILPWDTRQMFF. The DNA for the CDR3 is TGTGCCTGTGACACCGACTGGGGGATACTTCCCTGGGACACCCGACAGATGTTTTTC.